This TCR beta chain was recovered during a study of blood T cell repertoires in COVID-19. About the study: Samples representing acute and convalescent COVID-19 were sourced from the United States, Italy and Spain.

The data were produced by immunoSEQ multiplex PCR, yet TCRdb's version contains in-frame clones alone and is incomplete. Of around 300,000 clones listed, 75% to 90% are singletons. Recruitment covered about two dozen US areas and drew participants whose ages spanned roughly 18 to 90 years. Membership in each cohort depended on participant-reported clinical history. V dropped 4 bases and J dropped 2; count of bases not matched to a gene: 11. Germline loops: CDR1 MDHEN, CDR2 SYDVKM. CDR3 length: 16 residues. This TCR was recovered from a woman aged 18-30 years who had recovered from COVID-19. The sample was PBMCs or T cells enriched from blood (not recorded which). This sequence joins TRBV28 and TRBJ2-7; 7 positions match TRBD1. The CDR3 reads CASSSLRDSLPYEQYF. CDR3 sequence (DNA): TGTGCCAGCAGTTCCTTACGGGACAGCCTCCCCTACGAGCAGTACTTC.